The 7 T cell receptor beta chains reported below all come from one sample, sequenced in a study of T-cell reconstitution after alpha-beta-depleted transplantation in children. Unique molecular identifiers featured in how the TCRbeta library was prepared. TCRdb passed the PCR reads through MiXCR, listing each CDR3 protein once. The sample comprises a few hundred thousand distinct CDR3 sequences, over 9.5% of which are singletons, and around 5.1% rests with the top ten. This sample comprised PBMCs from the stem cell graft donor, obtained from the stem cell graft. The receptors were sampled from a human donor who donated a stem cell graft to a child with SCID.

This clonotype came up many times. The V and J genes are TRBV29-1 and TRBJ2-1; possible D gene TRBD1, 6 bases. Trimming removed 1 base at V and 9 bases at J, with 13 bases between. This CDR3 is built from 13 residues. Germline CDR1 reads SQVTM; CDR2 reads ANQGSEA. CDR3 bases: TGCAGCGTTGAAGGGCAGGGGCGGAGTGAGCAGTTCTTC. This gives the protein CSVEGQGRSEQFF.

Many counts were recorded for this clonotype. The chain uses TRBV29-1 and TRBJ2-3, with TRBD2 as a possible D gene (5 bases). Per the germline V gene, CDR1 is SQVTM and CDR2 is ANQGSEA. CDR3 length: 12 amino acids. Trimming removed 4 bases from V and 4 bases from J, with 9 bases in between. The CDR3 DNA reads TGCAGCGTTGGCTGGGGAGCAGATACGCAGTATTTT. Encoded protein: CSVGWGADTQYF.

This clonotype showed up many times. V usage is TRBV18 and J usage is TRBJ2-7, with a tentative D call TRBD1 (6 bases). The CDR3 runs to 17 residues. The V gene lost 3 bases and the J gene lost 0 bases, with 18 bases spanning the gap. Germline-derived CDR1 and CDR2 are KGHSH and LQKENI. CDR3 nucleotides: TGTGCCAGCTCACCGAACCGTCACAGGGCAAGCTCCTACGAGCAGTACTTC. Translation gives CASSPNRHRASSYEQYF.

This clonotype was counted many times. The rearrangement uses TRBV2 and TRBJ2-3; TRBD2 might be the D (6 bases). V was trimmed by 7 bases and J by 0 bases, leaving 11 bases between them. The germline V gene has CDR1 SNHLY and CDR2 FYNNEI. CDR3 length: 14 residues. The CDR3 reads CASTRSGSTDTQYF. CDR3 DNA: TGTGCCAGCACCCGGAGCGGGAGCACAGATACGCAGTATTTT.

On this clonotype itself: Since a much larger clone is just one base distant, this may be a read error. The V call is TRBV7-9, the J call TRBJ2-7; D is possibly TRBD1 (5 bases). V lost 4 bases and J lost 0, with 16 bases in between. The CDR3 runs 16 residues. Germline CDR1 reads SEHNR; CDR2 reads FQNEAQ (reference sequence). The CDR3 DNA reads TGTGCCAGCAGCTCAACAGGACCTCAAGGCTCCTACGAGCAGTACTTC. It encodes CASSSTGPQGSYEQYF.

This clonotype was seen many times. The V and J genes are TRBV20-1 and TRBJ2-5, with a weak D call TRBD1 (5 bases). CDR1 and CDR2 (germline): DFQATT, SNEGSKA (reference sequence). V lost 5 bases and J lost 4, with 20 bases in between. The CDR3 loop spans 15 amino acids. The CDR3 sequence is CSASTAAVGPETQYF. The CDR3 coding sequence is TGCAGTGCTTCGACCGCCGCCGTGGGGCCAGAGACCCAGTACTTC.

This clonotype was found many times. This rearrangement joins TRBV20-1 to TRBJ1-4; D may be TRBD1 (5 bases). The CDR3 totals 14 residues. Trimming cost V 0 bases and J 0 bases, with 5 bases left between them. From germline, CDR1 is DFQATT and CDR2 SNEGSKA (reference sequence). For the CDR3, the DNA is TGCAGTGCTAGAGACAGGGCAACTAATGAAAAACTGTTTTTT. Translation gives CSARDRATNEKLFF.